This T cell receptor beta chain is from a study of shared clonotypes between healthy human individuals. Study-wide findings and caveats: Despite large depth, rarefaction showed incomplete sorted-subset sequencing. Compared with clonotypes that all four donors shared, non-shared clonotypes had lower generation probabilities.

Comment on this clone: Its antigen is not known.

Naive CD8 isolation took CD45RO-negative cells positively selected for CCR7 and excluded terminally differentiated effector memory CD45RA+ cells. The study drew its donors from healthy HIV-negative adults without recent acute infections or vaccinations. The length of the CDR3 is 18 residues. Per the germline V gene, CDR1 is SEHNR and CDR2 is FQNEAQ (reference sequence). V lost 5 bases, J lost 5 bases, and 12 bases stayed unmatched. An approximately 180 ng quantity of DNA, 29,000 or so T cell genomes, went into the sorted-subset replicate PCRs. Profiled with immunoSEQ multiplex PCR; TCRdb holds only in-frame clones, not every one. Among around 2,000,000 clones listed, about 95% were seen once.

Material: naive CD8+ T cells sorted from blood. The source is a young man in good health. The chain employs TRBV7-9 and TRBJ2-5; 15 bases are a match to TRBD2. The DNA of the CDR3 is TGTGCCAGCAGCCCTCCTCGGACTAGCGGGAGGGCCCCCGAGACCCAGTACTTC. Amino acid sequence: CASSPPRTSGRAPETQYF.